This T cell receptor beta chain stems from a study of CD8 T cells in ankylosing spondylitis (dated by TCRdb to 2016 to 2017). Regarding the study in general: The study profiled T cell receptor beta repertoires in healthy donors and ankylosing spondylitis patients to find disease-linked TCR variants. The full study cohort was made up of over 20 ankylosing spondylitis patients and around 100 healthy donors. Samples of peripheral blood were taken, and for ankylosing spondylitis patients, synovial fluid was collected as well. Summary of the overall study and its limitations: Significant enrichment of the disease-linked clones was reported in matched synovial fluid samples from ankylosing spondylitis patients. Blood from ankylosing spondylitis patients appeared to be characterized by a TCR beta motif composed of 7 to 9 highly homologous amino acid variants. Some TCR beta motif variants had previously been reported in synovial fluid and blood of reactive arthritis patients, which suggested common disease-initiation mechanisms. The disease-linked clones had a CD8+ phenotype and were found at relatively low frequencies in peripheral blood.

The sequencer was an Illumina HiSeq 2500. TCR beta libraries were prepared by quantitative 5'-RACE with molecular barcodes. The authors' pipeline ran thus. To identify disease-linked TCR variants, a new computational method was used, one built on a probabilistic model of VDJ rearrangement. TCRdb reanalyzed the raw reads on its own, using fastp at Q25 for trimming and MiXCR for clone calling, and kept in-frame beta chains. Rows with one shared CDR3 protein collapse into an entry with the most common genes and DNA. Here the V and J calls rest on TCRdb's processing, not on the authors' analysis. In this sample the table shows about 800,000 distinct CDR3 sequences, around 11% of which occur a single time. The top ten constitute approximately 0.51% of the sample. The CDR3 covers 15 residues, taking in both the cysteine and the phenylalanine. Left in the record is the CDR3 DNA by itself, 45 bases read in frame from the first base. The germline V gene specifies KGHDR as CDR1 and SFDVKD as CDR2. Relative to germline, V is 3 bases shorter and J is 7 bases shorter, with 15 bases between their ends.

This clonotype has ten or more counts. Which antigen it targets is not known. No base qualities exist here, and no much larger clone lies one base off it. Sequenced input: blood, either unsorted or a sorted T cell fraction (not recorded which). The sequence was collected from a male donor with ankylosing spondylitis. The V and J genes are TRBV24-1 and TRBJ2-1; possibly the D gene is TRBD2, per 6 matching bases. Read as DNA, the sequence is TGTGCCACCAGTGATCCTGGACTAAGCCGGAATGAGCAGTTCTTC. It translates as CATSDPGLSRNEQFF.